The 24 T cell receptor beta chains listed next were all sequenced from one sample in a study of OX40 agonist ivuxolimab in advanced cancers. Here immunoSEQ multiplex PCR was the method, and the copy in TCRdb shows in-frame clones only, minus some. This repertoire shows about 43,000 clones, approximately 83% found once; its top ten account for 30% to 35%. This specimen was CD4+ or CD8+ T cells sorted from blood, taken in a trial of the OX40 agonist ivuxolimab. The receptors come from an adult with an advanced solid tumor such as melanoma, head and neck, liver or kidney cancer.

This chain joins TRBV18 and TRBJ2-5; no clear D gene. The closer fit of TRBJ2-7 to the DNA end suggests the J call may be wrong. The CDR3 is made up of 12 amino acids. Looked up from germline, CDR1 is KGHSH and CDR2 is LQKENI. Here the CDR3 DNA reads TGTGCCAGCTCACCAGCCCGCTACGAGCAGTACTTC. It encodes CASSPARYEQYF.

The sample holds one count of this clone. The gene calls are TRBV27 and TRBJ2-5; tentative D call: TRBD1 (6 bases). The DNA end lines up better with TRBJ2-7; the J call may be wrong. CDR3 size: 15 residues. CDR1 and CDR2 from the germline V gene are MNHEY and SMNVEV (reference sequence). CDR3: CASSVTGLGHYEQYF. DNA for the CDR3: TGTGCCAGCAGTGTGACAGGTCTGGGGCACTACGAGCAGTACTTC.

A single count supports this clone. The rearrangement uses TRBV10-2 and TRBJ2-7; D is unclear. Germline-derived CDR1 and CDR2 are WSHSY and SAAADI. The CDR3 totals 15 residues. The V and J ends lost 5 bases and 3 bases respectively, with 17 bases between them. The CDR3 DNA sequence: TGCGCCAGCAGTTCCACCGATCAAGTGCGCTACGAGCAGTACTTC. This sequence encodes CASSSTDQVRYEQYF.

J is TRBJ2-7 and V is TRBV6-1; TRBD1 matches at 8 bases. Trimming took 6 bases from V and 2 from J; bases not matched to a gene: 6. The length of the CDR3 is 14 residues. Germline CDR1 reads MNHNS; CDR2 reads SASEGT. The CDR3 here is CASRQQGAPYEQYF. CDR3 coding DNA: TGTGCCAGCAGACAGCAGGGGGCCCCCTACGAGCAGTACTTC.

CDR3: CASSPGTSATDTQYF. The CDR3 DNA reads TGTGCCAGCAGCCCCGGGACTAGCGCCACAGATACGCAGTATTTT. The genes are TRBV11-3 and TRBJ2-3, with 10 bases identical to TRBD2. The germline CDR1 and CDR2 sequences are SGHNT and YENEEA. The CDR3 consists of 15 residues. J gave up 2 bases and V 5 bases, and 4 bases lay outside the gene matches.

Only one count was recorded for this clone. The chain combines TRBV5-4 with TRBJ1-4; D is uncertain. The germline V gene has CDR1 SGHNT and CDR2 YYREEE (reference sequence). V was pared by 7 bases and J by 6 bases, with 16 bases between. CDR3 length equals 14 residues. This CDR3 is CASGLSISDEKLFF. The CDR3 nucleotides read TGTGCCAGCGGGCTGAGCATATCGGATGAAAAACTGTTTTTT.

The V call is TRBV7-3, the J call TRBJ2-3, with TRBD2 matching over 7 bases. This CDR3 is built from 16 residues. The J segment lost 0 bases and the V segment lost 2 bases, leaving 5 bases of the junction unmatched. CDR1 is SGHTA and CDR2 is FQGTGA in the germline V gene. DNA for the CDR3: TGTGCCAGCAGCTTATCAGGCGGGAGAAGCACAGATACGCAGTATTTT. Its protein product is CASSLSGGRSTDTQYF.

The rearrangement links TRBV19 to TRBJ2-7, with unresolved D. The CDR3 spans 15 residues. The ends were cut back, 5 bases at V and 4 bases at J, with 18 bases in the middle. Germline V gene lookup returns CDR1 LNHDA and CDR2 SQIVND (reference sequence). The CDR3 is CASSLKGGSFYEQYF. The DNA for the CDR3 is TGTGCCAGTAGTTTAAAGGGCGGAAGCTTTTACGAGCAGTACTTC.

The chain combines TRBV7-3 with TRBJ2-1; D is possibly TRBD1 (5 bases). Trimming removed 5 bases at V and 8 bases at J, with 19 bases between. CDR3 size: 15 residues. The germline CDR1 and CDR2 sequences are SGHTA and FQGTGA. The CDR3 nucleotides read TGTGCCAGCAGCAGTTCAGGGATGTCATTTGATGAGCAGTTCTTC. Encoded protein: CASSSSGMSFDEQFF.

The chain recombines TRBV6-6 with TRBJ2-3; D unclear. The germline V gene has CDR1 MNHNY and CDR2 SVGAGI (reference sequence). This CDR3 has 12 residues. V lost 0 bases and J lost 4, with 2 bases in between. The CDR3 region is CASSYSPDTQYF. The CDR3 bases are TGTGCCAGCAGTTACTCCCCAGATACGCAGTATTTT.

V gene TRBV11-2 combines with J gene TRBJ2-7; unclear D gene. V lost 5 bases, J lost 5 bases, and 13 bases lay in between. The CDR3 is 13 amino acids. In germline, CDR1 is SGHAT, CDR2 FQNNGV. The CDR3 sequence is CASSPGPGDEQYF. For the CDR3, the DNA is TGTGCCAGCAGCCCTGGCCCTGGGGACGAGCAGTACTTC.

The V gene is TRBV5-1, the J gene TRBJ1-1; D unresolved. V was trimmed by 4 bases and J by 5 bases, leaving 15 bases between them. The CDR3 contains 14 residues. Germline V lookup: CDR1 SGHRS, CDR2 YFSETQ. The CDR3 nucleotides are TGCGCCAGCAGCCTTTGGGGTTCGGAGACTGAAGCTTTCTTT. This encodes CASSLWGSETEAFF.

The table lists this clone with a few counts. This chain connects TRBV29-1 to TRBJ1-1, with D uncertain. The CDR3 is 15 residues long. Per germline, CDR1 SQVTM and CDR2 ANQGSEA. Between the trimmed V and J ends, which lost 5 bases and 1 base, there was a span of 17 bases. The CDR3, as DNA: TGCAGCGTTTTGGGGTTCGCACAGAGGAACACTGAAGCTTTCTTT. It is translated as CSVLGFAQRNTEAFF.

The chain links TRBV5-1 to TRBJ2-2; the D is unclear. Trimming took 0 bases from V and 1 from J, leaving 7 bases between them. This CDR3 spans 15 amino acids. Germline V CDR1 and CDR2: SGHRS, YFSETQ. In DNA form, the CDR3 reads TGCGCCAGCAGCTTGGGGGATCGGAACACCGGGGAGCTGTTTTTT. Its protein is CASSLGDRNTGELFF.

The chain uses TRBV7-2 and TRBJ2-7, with TRBD1 identical over 7 bases. J gave up 2 bases and V 2 bases, and 6 bases lay outside the gene matches. The CDR3 spans 15 residues. Germline CDR1 reads SGHTA; CDR2 reads FQGNSA. In nucleotides, the CDR3 is TGTGCCAGCAGCTTACAGGCCGGGACAGCCTACGAGCAGTACTTC. Protein sequence: CASSLQAGTAYEQYF.

The chain links TRBV4-1 to TRBJ2-7; D may be TRBD1 (6 bases). The CDR3 is 14 residues long. Germline V gives CDR1 MGHRA, CDR2 YSYEKL. Trimming left V 0 bases short and J 6 bases short, with 12 bases between. The CDR3 region is CASSQDSDSTEQYF. In nucleotides, the CDR3 is TGCGCCAGCAGCCAAGATTCGGACAGTACCGAGCAGTACTTC.

This chain uses TRBV4-1 with TRBJ2-6; D is unresolved. V dropped 1 base and J dropped 0 bases, with 7 bases sitting between them. The CDR3 is made up of 16 amino acids. Germline V gene lookup returns CDR1 MGHRA and CDR2 YSYEKL. The CDR3 spells CASSQGLSSGANVLTF. CDR3 nucleotides: TGCGCCAGCAGCCAAGGGCTGAGCTCTGGGGCCAACGTCCTGACTTTC.

In its sample, this clone was seen once. This chain uses TRBV6-4 with TRBJ2-1; D is uncertain. CDR3 length equals 15 residues. Trimming shortened V by 0 bases and J by 7 bases, and 13 bases separated the two germline ends. The V gene's germline CDR1 is MRHNA and CDR2 SNTAGT. CDR3 bases: TGTGCCAGCAGTGACTCGAAGGGCGCCGTGAATGAGCAGTTCTTC. Translated: CASSDSKGAVNEQFF.

This sequence joins TRBV7-2 and TRBJ1-3; 7 bases agree with TRBD1. CDR3 size: 13 residues. The V gene end was trimmed by 4 bases and the J gene end by 4 bases; junction bases not matched to a gene: 1. Per germline, CDR1 SGHTA and CDR2 FQGNSA. The CDR3 nucleotides read TGTGCCAGCAGCTCGGACAGGGGAAACACCATATATTTT. This translates into CASSSDRGNTIYF.

The chain combines TRBV5-6 with TRBJ2-5; D unresolved. CDR3 size: 14 residues. Germline assignment: CDR1 SGHDT and CDR2 YYEEEE. Trimming removed 2 bases from V and 1 base from J, with 9 bases in between. The CDR3 coding sequence is TGTGCCAGCAGCTTACTCCACACCCAAGAGACCCAGTACTTC. It codes for CASSLLHTQETQYF.

The chain uses TRBV6-4 and TRBJ1-3; D is unresolved. Germline CDR1 is MRHNA and CDR2 is SNTAGT. This CDR3 has 12 amino acids. Trimming took 4 bases from V and 2 from J, leaving 3 bases between them. CDR3 residues: CASSGPGNTIYF. Here the CDR3 DNA reads TGTGCCAGCAGTGGCCCTGGAAACACCATATATTTT.

This clone was seen once. The gene calls are TRBV29-1 and TRBJ2-1; TRBD1 might be the D (6 bases). The germline V gene encodes CDR1 SQVTM and CDR2 ANQGSEA. V shed 8 bases and J shed 8 bases, with 16 bases lying between them. The CDR3 runs to 12 residues. CDR3 in amino acids: CSIYNTGHEQFF. In nucleotides, the CDR3 is TGCAGCATTTACAATACAGGGCATGAGCAGTTCTTC.

V gene TRBV5-1 combines with J gene TRBJ2-7; 10 bases line up with TRBD1. The V gene end was trimmed by 2 bases and the J gene end by 4 bases; junction bases not matched to a gene: 12. The CDR3 spans 17 residues. Germline CDR1 is SGHRS and CDR2 is YFSETQ. Here the CDR3 DNA reads TGCGCCAGCAGCTTAAATGACGGTGACAGGGGGCTATACGAGCAGTACTTC. Protein product: CASSLNDGDRGLYEQYF.

The rearrangement links TRBV5-3 to TRBJ2-7; D may be TRBD1 (5 bases). TRBV5-3 is an open reading frame, and its role is uncertain. The CDR3 extends over 13 amino acids. The V end was cut by 8 bases, the J end by 3 bases, with 15 bases between. CDR3 nucleotide sequence: TGTGCCAGCAGCGTACAGGTTGGCTACGAGCAGTACTTC. It encodes CASSVQVGYEQYF.